These 22 T cell receptor beta chains share one sample of origin, sequenced in a study of shared clonotypes between healthy human individuals. The assay was immunoSEQ multiplex PCR, and TCRdb's table has in-frame clones only and misses some. Of 1 million to 1.2 million clones listed, 70% to 80% are singletons. Sequencing was performed on memory CD4+ T cells from PBMCs. Indicated subset: CD45RA-negative fraction. These receptors were taken from a man aged 18 to 30 in good health. Some clones in this sample may be carry-over from other donors' samples.

The J gene is TRBJ1-5, the V gene TRBV10-1, with a tentative D call TRBD1 (5 bases). The V end lost 7 bases, the J end lost 4 bases, and 20 bases lay between the germline ends. The V gene's germline CDR1 is WNHNN and CDR2 SYGVQD (reference sequence). The CDR3 spans 16 residues. CDR3 in amino acids: CASNPRGTLGNQPQHF. The CDR3 nucleotides read TGCGCCAGCAACCCTCGAGGGACTTTAGGGAATCAGCCCCAGCATTTT.

This clone has more than one count but fewer than ten. The chain uses TRBV28 and TRBJ2-3; TRBD2 matches at 9 bases. This CDR3 is 20 amino acids long. Germline values: CDR1 MDHEN, CDR2 SYDVKM. The junction had 19 bases not matched to a gene; V was cut back by 6 bases and J by 0 bases. CDR3 nucleotide sequence: TGTGCCAGCAGATTCTCCCGAGGTAGCGGGAGCAAGGAGAGCACAGATACGCAGTATTTT. Translating gives CASRFSRGSGSKESTDTQYF.

This clone was counted between two and nine times. The chain recombines TRBV5-1 with TRBJ1-2, with TRBD1 matching over 7 bases. V lost 4 bases, J lost 2 bases, and 5 bases stayed unmatched. CDR1 SGHRS and CDR2 YFSETQ come from the germline V gene. This CDR3 has 14 amino acids. The CDR3 sequence is CASSAEQGNYGYTF. The CDR3, as DNA: TGCGCCAGCAGCGCCGAACAGGGGAACTATGGCTACACCTTC.

The chain recombines TRBV11-2 with TRBJ2-2; D gene ambiguous. The germline gives CDR1 SGHAT, CDR2 FQNNGV. The CDR3 has 14 amino acids. Trimming shortened V by 5 bases and J by 2 bases, and 9 bases separated the two germline ends. In DNA form, the CDR3 reads TGTGCCAGCAGCGGGTGGGAAAACACCGGGGAGCTGTTTTTT. Translation: CASSGWENTGELFF.

The chain combines TRBV30 with TRBJ1-5; D ambiguous. Germline V gene data show CDR1 as GTSNPN and CDR2 as SVGIG (reference sequence). The CDR3 has 13 residues. With 0 bases removed from V and 5 bases from J, the gap between germline ends came to 8 bases. The CDR3 DNA is TGTGCCTGGAGTGTACTGGCGGATCAGCCCCAGCATTTT. Translation: CAWSVLADQPQHF.

J is TRBJ2-1 and V is TRBV4-1, with 9 positions matching TRBD2. V dropped 4 bases and J dropped 9; count of bases not matched to a gene: 13. CDR1 is MGHRA and CDR2 is YSYEKL in the germline V gene. The CDR3 has 16 residues. The CDR3 DNA reads as TGCGCCAGCAGCCGCATTAGGGCGGGAGGGCCAGGTGAGCAGTTCTTC. Protein: CASSRIRAGGPGEQFF.

This clone was found a few times. V and J are TRBV21-1 and TRBJ1-5; the table's D call, TRBD1, was not checked against the DNA. TRBV21-1 is classified as a pseudogene. The CDR3 is made up of 11 amino acids. Here the CDR3 DNA reads TGTGCCAGCAGCCTCAAGGGGGCCCAGCATTTT. Amino acid sequence: CASSLKGAQHF.

This clone was picked up a small number of times. The chain uses TRBV9 and TRBJ1-1; D is uncertain. Germline V lookup: CDR1 SGDLS, CDR2 YYNGEE. Deletions cut 0 bases from V and 1 base from J, with 1 base between. This CDR3 has 12 amino acids. CDR3 residues: CASSVANTEAFF. The CDR3 coding sequence is TGTGCCAGCAGCGTAGCGAACACTGAAGCTTTCTTT.

This sequence joins TRBV2 and TRBJ1-5; D unresolved. The V and J ends lost 7 bases and 3 bases respectively, with 10 bases between them. Germline CDR1 reads SNHLY; CDR2 reads FYNNEI. The length of the CDR3 is 13 residues. The CDR3 here is CASTGENNQPQHF. The DNA of the CDR3 is TGTGCCAGCACTGGAGAGAACAATCAGCCCCAGCATTTT.

This chain connects TRBV29-1 to TRBJ2-5, with D possibly TRBD1 on 6 matching bases. This CDR3 has 14 residues. The V end was cut by 5 bases, the J end by 1 base, with 14 bases between. CDR1 is SQVTM, CDR2 ANQGSEA, per germline. The CDR3 is CSVKRTGSQETQYF. CDR3 nucleotides: TGCAGCGTTAAGCGTACAGGGTCCCAAGAGACCCAGTACTTC.

This chain uses TRBV19 with TRBJ1-1; TRBD1 is a possible D gene (5 bases). The germline V gene has CDR1 LNHDA and CDR2 SQIVND (reference sequence). V shed 2 bases and J shed 2 bases, with 12 bases lying between them. The CDR3 consists of 15 residues. In nucleotides, the CDR3 is TGTGCCAGTAGTATAATGCCCAGGGTAAACACTGAAGCTTTCTTT. Protein product: CASSIMPRVNTEAFF. The entire variable domain, with the rest obtained from reference TRBV19 and TRBJ1-1, is as follows: DGGITQSPKYLFRKEGQNVTLSCEQNLNHDAMYWYRQDPGQGLRLIYYSQIVNDFQKGDIAEGYSVSREKKESFPLTVTSAQKNPTAFYLCASSIMPRVNTEAFFGQGTRLTVV.

A few counts support this clone. Other DNA sequences of this sample code for an identical CDR3. The chain joins TRBV5-1 to TRBJ2-7; no reliable D call. The CDR3 is 13 residues long. CDR1 and CDR2 (germline): SGHRS, YFSETQ. V was cut by 0 bases and J by 2 bases, with 6 bases left in between. The chain's CDR3 is CASSLERAYEQYF. CDR3 sequence (DNA): TGCGCCAGCAGCTTGGAGCGAGCCTACGAGCAGTACTTC.

The chain couples TRBV6-6 to TRBJ1-2, with a tentative D call TRBD1 (6 bases). Trimming pared 11 bases from V and 7 bases from J, leaving 26 bases between. The germline V gene has CDR1 MNHNY and CDR2 SVGAGI (reference sequence). The CDR3 length is 15 residues. DNA of the CDR3: TGTGCCGCCGCCCAGGGCGGGGGGCGCTCCGGTGGCTACACCTTC. Protein: CAAAQGGGRSGGYTF.

The chain has TRBV7-2 and TRBJ2-5; 9 bases map to TRBD2. After removal of 4 bases from V and 2 bases from J, the junction contained 2 bases not matched to a gene. This CDR3 has 14 amino acids. Germline lookup yields CDR1 SGHTA and CDR2 FQGNSA. The CDR3 sequence is CASSYTSGQETQYF. In DNA, the CDR3 is TGTGCCAGCAGCTACACTAGCGGGCAAGAGACCCAGTACTTC.

The V gene is TRBV7-2, the J gene TRBJ2-7, with TRBD2 matching over 7 bases. Germline CDR1 is SGHTA and CDR2 is FQGNSA. Trimming removed 8 bases from V and 6 bases from J; junction bases left unmatched: 13. The CDR3 sequence is 14 residues long. CDR3 DNA sequence: TGTGCCAGCGAGCCGGGGAGCTGGGAGGGCGAGCAGTACTTC. Translating gives CASEPGSWEGEQYF.

The chain links TRBV12-5 to TRBJ1-1; D perhaps matches TRBD1 (5 bases). Germline V gene lookup returns CDR1 LGHNT and CDR2 FRNRAP. V shed 5 bases and J shed 3 bases, with 25 bases lying between them. The CDR3 has 18 residues. The CDR3 loop reads CASGPKIGREDSDTEAFF. DNA for the CDR3: TGTGCTAGTGGTCCTAAAATCGGCAGGGAGGATTCGGACACTGAAGCTTTCTTT.

This CDR3 is CASRPPVSTEAFF. Here the CDR3 DNA reads TGTGCCAGCAGACCGCCCGTCAGCACTGAAGCTTTCTTT. V usage is TRBV7-6 and J usage is TRBJ1-1, with D hard to call. V was shortened by 6 bases and J by 4 bases, with 12 bases between the two germline ends. In germline, CDR1 is SGHVS, CDR2 FNYEAQ. There are 13 residues in the CDR3.

This clone showed up just once. The chain joins TRBV4-1 to TRBJ1-2; the D gene is possibly TRBD1 (5 bases). The CDR3 runs 16 residues. V lost 0 bases, J lost 4 bases, and 15 bases lay in between. Per germline, CDR1 MGHRA and CDR2 YSYEKL. CDR3 nucleotides: TGCGCCAGCAGCCAAGATAGGGGCAGTACTAGCTATGGCTACACCTTC. This encodes CASSQDRGSTSYGYTF.

V is TRBV7-2 and J is TRBJ1-4, with 7 bases lining up with TRBD1. The germline gives CDR1 SGHTA, CDR2 FQGNSA. V lost 5 bases and J lost 5; bases outside the gene matches: 5. The CDR3 is made up of 14 amino acids. CDR3 region: CASSGDSSNEKLFF. The CDR3 DNA follows: TGTGCCAGCAGCGGGGACAGCTCAAATGAAAAACTGTTTTTT.

This clone was detected ten times or more. This chain uses TRBV28 with TRBJ2-1, with 7 bases matching TRBD1. The CDR3 is 16 amino acids. The junction had 10 bases not matched to a gene; V was cut back by 5 bases and J by 3 bases. Germline V CDR1 and CDR2: MDHEN, SYDVKM. CDR3: CASSPEGAVDYNEQFF. The CDR3 coding sequence is TGTGCCAGCAGTCCAGAGGGGGCGGTGGACTACAATGAGCAGTTCTTC.

A note on this clone: Distinct nucleotide sequences in the sample also encode this CDR3. The gene calls are TRBV30 and TRBJ1-1; D unresolved. The CDR3 has 13 residues. The ends were cut back, 0 bases at V and 1 base at J, with 6 bases in the middle. The V gene's germline CDR1 is GTSNPN and CDR2 SVGIG (reference sequence). CDR3 amino acids: CAWSVGRNTEAFF. Written as DNA, the CDR3 is TGTGCCTGGAGTGTGGGCCGGAACACTGAAGCTTTCTTT.

J is TRBJ1-2 and V is TRBV15; no clear D gene. The V gene lost 0 bases and the J gene lost 4 bases, with 12 bases spanning the gap. Germline CDR1 LNHNV, CDR2 YYDKDF (reference sequence). The CDR3 sequence is 15 residues long. CDR3 in amino acids: CATSRDHKSGYGYTF. The CDR3 DNA sequence: TGTGCCACCAGCAGAGATCACAAGAGCGGCTATGGCTACACCTTC.